The present T cell receptor (beta chain) was sequenced within a study of OX40 agonist ivuxolimab in advanced cancers. Looking at the study overall: Each dose-escalation patient presented with hepatocellular carcinoma, melanoma, renal cell or head and neck cancer. Participants could have had prior anti-PD-1, anti-PD-L1 or anti-CTLA-4 therapy, and roughly 39% had some. Findings of the study overall: The authors also found low normalized T-cell clonal expansion in some nonresponders. Dosing at 0.1 to 3.0 mg/kg was accompanied by clonal expansion of CD4+ and CD8+ blood T cells by week 6.

This CDR3 spans 15 amino acids. CDR1 LGHNT and CDR2 FRNRAP come from the germline V gene. V lost 4 bases to trimming and J lost 5 bases; unmatched junction nucleotides: 4. The data were produced by immunoSEQ multiplex PCR, yet TCRdb's version contains in-frame clones alone and is incomplete. Altogether over 30,000 clones are present, around 90% being singletons, with the ten largest covering approximately 4%. Worth noting for this clone: The target antigen is unknown.

The sequence was obtained from an adult with an advanced solid tumor such as melanoma, head and neck, liver or kidney cancer. This sample comprised CD4+ or CD8+ T cells sorted from blood, obtained in a trial of the OX40 agonist ivuxolimab. The chain carries TRBV12-5 and TRBJ2-3; 12 positions match TRBD2. The CDR3 protein is CASGSPGLAGDTQYF. For the CDR3, the DNA is TGTGCTAGTGGTTCCCCGGGACTAGCGGGAGATACGCAGTATTTT.